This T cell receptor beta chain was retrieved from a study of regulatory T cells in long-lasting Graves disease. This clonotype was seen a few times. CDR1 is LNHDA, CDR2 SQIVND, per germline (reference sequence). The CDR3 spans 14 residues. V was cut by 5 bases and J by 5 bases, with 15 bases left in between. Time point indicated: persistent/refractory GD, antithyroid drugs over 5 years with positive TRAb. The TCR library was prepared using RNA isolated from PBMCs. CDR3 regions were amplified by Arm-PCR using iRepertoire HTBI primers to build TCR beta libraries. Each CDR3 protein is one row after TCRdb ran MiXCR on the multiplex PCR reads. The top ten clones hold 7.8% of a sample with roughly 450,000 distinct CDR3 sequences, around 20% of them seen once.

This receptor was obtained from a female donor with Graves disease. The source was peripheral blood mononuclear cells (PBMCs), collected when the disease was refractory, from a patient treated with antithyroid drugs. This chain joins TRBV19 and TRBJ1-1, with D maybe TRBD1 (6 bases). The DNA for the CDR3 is TGTGCCAGTAGTCCCCGGACAGTTGGAACTGAAGCTTTCTTT. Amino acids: CASSPRTVGTEAFF.